Following are 13 T cell receptor beta chains from one sample sequenced in a study of metastatic and nonmetastatic thyroid tumors. TCRdb reprocessed the PCR reads using MiXCR. Of some 38,000 clones in the sample, 40% to 55% were seen once. No patient received treatment before thyroid surgery. Sequenced: tumor tissue. The receptors come from a male donor with papillary thyroid cancer or a benign thyroid nodule (not recorded which). Some clones in this sample may be carry-over from other donors' samples.

V gene TRBV5-1 combines with J gene TRBJ1-2, with TRBD1 matching 10 bases. Germline CDR1 and CDR2: SGHRS and YFSETQ. The CDR3 runs to 13 residues. Trimming took 4 bases from V and 8 from J; bases not matched to a gene: 5. The CDR3 protein is CASSTGTGDGYTF. CDR3 DNA sequence: TGCGCCAGCAGCACCGGGACAGGGGACGGCTACACCTTC.

The chain carries TRBV5-8 and TRBJ1-5; D uncertain. The V end was cut by 0 bases, the J end by 1 base, with 11 bases between. The CDR3 is 16 residues long. CDR1 and CDR2 (germline): SGHTS, YDEGEE. Here the CDR3 reads CASSLGAQLSNQPQHF. The CDR3 DNA is TGTGCCAGCAGCTTGGGGGCACAACTGAGCAATCAGCCCCAGCATTTT. The full variable domain, completed using reference TRBV5-8 and TRBJ1-5, is EAGVTQSPTHLIKTRGQQATLRCSPISGHTSVYWYQQALGLGLQFLLWYDEGEERNRGNFPPRFSGRQFPNYSSELNVNALELEDSALYLCASSLGAQLSNQPQHFGDGTRLSIL.

The chain combines TRBV11-2 with TRBJ1-2; D is undetermined. Germline V gives CDR1 SGHAT, CDR2 FQNNGV. V lost 4 bases and J 3 bases, leaving 9 bases between the germline ends. The CDR3 has 13 amino acids. CDR3: CASSSGPDYGYTF. CDR3 nucleotides: TGTGCCAGCAGCTCCGGCCCTGACTATGGCTACACCTTC.

The chain carries TRBV5-1 and TRBJ2-3, with a weak D call TRBD1 (5 bases). Trimming took 4 bases from V and 2 from J, leaving 17 bases between them. CDR1 is SGHRS and CDR2 is YFSETQ in the germline V gene. The CDR3 sequence is 16 residues long. The CDR3 bases are TGCGCCAGCAGCCGTGGGGCCACCGCTATCACAGATACGCAGTATTTT. Translating it yields CASSRGATAITDTQYF.

The chain combines TRBV20-1 with TRBJ2-7; D tentatively fits TRBD1 or TRBD2 (5 bases each). The CDR3 runs to 12 residues. Trimming left V 4 bases short and J 0 bases short, with 7 bases between. Germline loops: CDR1 DFQATT, CDR2 SNEGSKA (reference sequence). The CDR3 region is CSAKGSSYEQYF. CDR3 DNA sequence: TGCAGTGCTAAGGGGAGCTCCTACGAGCAGTACTTC.

This sequence joins TRBV4-1 and TRBJ2-7, with 9 bases lining up with TRBD2. The germline V gene has CDR1 MGHRA and CDR2 YSYEKL. CDR3 length: 16 amino acids. V shed 2 bases and J 2 bases; nucleotides not matched to a gene: 7. The CDR3 region is CASSQPGLAKTYEQYF. CDR3 in DNA: TGCGCCAGCAGCCAACCGGGACTAGCTAAAACCTACGAGCAGTACTTC.

This sequence joins TRBV6-5 and TRBJ2-1; 9 bases align to TRBD1. This CDR3 has 12 amino acids. Per the germline V gene, CDR1 is MNHEY and CDR2 is SVGAGI. After removal of 4 bases from V and 8 bases from J, the junction contained 0 bases not matched to a gene. Here the CDR3 DNA reads TGTGCCAGCAGTTGGACAGGGGATGAGCAGTTCTTC. Its protein product is CASSWTGDEQFF.

In the case of this clone: A read error may account for a junction end that differs from germline. V gene TRBV4-3 combines with J gene TRBJ1-3; the D gene is possibly TRBD1 (6 bases). The CDR3 totals 15 residues. The V gene's germline CDR1 is LGHNA and CDR2 YSLEER. The CDR3 loop reads CASGQGQASGNTIYF. The CDR3 DNA sequence: TGCGCCAGCGGCCAGGGACAAGCCTCTGGAAACACCATATATTTT.

DNA for the CDR3: TGCGCCAGCAGCCTGTCAGGGAACACCGGGGAGCTGTTTTTT. Protein: CASSLSGNTGELFF. The chain uses TRBV5-1 and TRBJ2-2; D ambiguous. V lost 4 bases and J 1 base, leaving 8 bases between the germline ends. CDR1 is SGHRS, CDR2 YFSETQ, per germline. CDR3 size: 14 residues.

The chain has TRBV20-1 and TRBJ2-7, with 7 bases matching TRBD1. The end of the DNA fits TRBJ2-5 better, so the J call may be wrong. This CDR3 has 15 residues. Germline loops: CDR1 DFQATT, CDR2 SNEGSKA (reference sequence). Here the CDR3 reads CSASPLLTGTETQYF. The CDR3 nucleotides read TGCAGTGCTAGCCCGTTATTGACAGGGACGGAGACCCAGTACTTC.

This clone has only a few counts. V gene TRBV7-8 combines with J gene TRBJ2-7; a possible D gene is TRBD2 (5 bases). Germline assignment: CDR1 SGHVS and CDR2 FQNEAQ. There are 13 residues in the CDR3. Trimming left V 0 bases short and J 2 bases short, with 5 bases between. The CDR3 reads CASSLAGAYEQYF. CDR3 DNA: TGTGCCAGCAGCTTAGCGGGAGCCTACGAGCAGTACTTC. The whole variable domain, remainder taken from reference TRBV7-8 and TRBJ2-7, is GAGVSQSPRYKVAKRGQDVALRCDPISGHVSLFWYQQALGQGPEFLTYFQNEAQLDKSGLPSDRFFAERPEGSVSTLKIQRTQQEDSAVYLCASSLAGAYEQYFGPGTRLTVT.

CDR3 DNA sequence: TGTGCCAGCAGCTTAAACTGGGTGACGACAGGGGCCCGTTTTCGGCATGGCTACACCTTC. It is translated as CASSLNWVTTGARFRHGYTF. The genes are TRBV7-3 and TRBJ1-2; 8 bases fit TRBD1. CDR1 and CDR2 from the germline V gene are SGHTA and FQGTGA. The CDR3 is 20 amino acids. The V gene end was trimmed by 1 base and the J gene end by 6 bases; junction bases not matched to a gene: 22.

This chain joins TRBV12-3 or TRBV12-4 and TRBJ2-2; the match to TRBD1 covers 8 bases. V gave up 4 bases and J gave up 1 base; unmatched junction bases: 2. The CDR3 runs 15 residues. CDR3: CASSSGQENTGELFF. The CDR3 nucleotides are TGTGCCAGCAGTTCGGGACAGGAGAACACCGGGGAGCTGTTTTTT.